Listed below are T cell receptor beta chains from one sample, sequenced in a study of blood T cell repertoires in COVID-19. Produced via immunoSEQ multiplex PCR; TCRdb's table is partial and in-frame only. The table has tens of thousands of clones, just over 85% seen once. The sample taken for sequencing was peripheral blood. Receptors originate from a man between 65 and 85 years old with acute or convalescent COVID-19. Both conserved end residues are part of each CDR3. D genes are given only for firm matches. Only some rows state a clone size, as once, few, many or a class for expanded clones.

d_call: TRBD1
j_call: TRBJ2-5
v_call: TRBV2
clone_size: once
cdr3_aa: CASSAAGGPPETQYF
cdr3_nt: TGTGCCAGCAGTGCGGCAGGGGGCCCTCCAGAGACCCAGTACTTC

d_call: .
j_call: TRBJ2-1
v_call: TRBV6-6
clone_size: .
cdr3_aa: CASSLDRTGNEQFF
cdr3_nt: TGTGCCAGCAGTTTAGACAGGACGGGCAATGAGCAGTTCTTC

d_call: TRBD2
j_call: TRBJ2-1
v_call: TRBV7-8
clone_size: .
cdr3_aa: CASSLAVASGLNEQFF
cdr3_nt: TGTGCCAGCAGCTTAGCGGTAGCTAGCGGCCTCAATGAGCAGTTCTTC

d_call: .
j_call: TRBJ1-1
v_call: TRBV7-9
clone_size: .
cdr3_aa: CASSYLGGSEAFF
cdr3_nt: TGTGCCAGCAGCTACCTAGGAGGCTCTGAAGCTTTCTTT

d_call: .
j_call: TRBJ2-3
v_call: TRBV5-4
clone_size: .
cdr3_aa: CASSLVGQTDTQYF
cdr3_nt: TGTGCCAGCAGCTTGGTGGGCCAAACAGATACGCAGTATTTT

d_call: .
j_call: TRBJ1-1
v_call: TRBV19
clone_size: .
cdr3_aa: CASSIARPGGSEAFF
cdr3_nt: TGTGCCAGTAGTATAGCACGACCCGGCGGGTCTGAAGCTTTCTTT

d_call: .
j_call: TRBJ1-2
v_call: TRBV10-3
clone_size: .
cdr3_aa: CAISESLGVGNFYGYTF
cdr3_nt: TGTGCCATCAGTGAGTCTTTAGGGGTAGGGAACTTCTATGGCTACACCTTC

d_call: .
j_call: TRBJ2-1
v_call: TRBV7-6
clone_size: few
cdr3_aa: CASSVGQHNEQFF
cdr3_nt: TGTGCCAGCAGCGTGGGACAACACAATGAGCAGTTCTTC

d_call: TRBD1
j_call: TRBJ1-4
v_call: TRBV5-4
clone_size: few
cdr3_aa: CASTRTGMDEKLFF
cdr3_nt: TGTGCCAGCACCAGGACAGGCATGGATGAAAAACTGTTTTTT

d_call: .
j_call: TRBJ1-1
v_call: TRBV11-2
clone_size: .
cdr3_aa: CASSLEGRKAFF
cdr3_nt: TGTGCCAGCAGCTTAGAGGGCAGAAAAGCTTTCTTT

d_call: TRBD2
j_call: TRBJ2-3
v_call: TRBV7-9
clone_size: .
cdr3_aa: CASRREGADTQYF
cdr3_nt: TGTGCCAGCCGGCGGGAGGGTGCCGATACGCAGTATTTT

d_call: .
j_call: TRBJ2-2
v_call: TRBV5-4
clone_size: .
cdr3_aa: CASSFGGTGELFF
cdr3_nt: TGTGCCAGCAGCTTTGGAGGCACCGGGGAGCTGTTTTTT

d_call: .
j_call: TRBJ1-3
v_call: TRBV6-1
clone_size: few
cdr3_aa: CASSWRDGSGNTIYF
cdr3_nt: TGTGCCAGCAGTTGGCGGGACGGCTCTGGAAACACCATATATTTT

d_call: .
j_call: TRBJ2-2
v_call: TRBV7-3
clone_size: .
cdr3_aa: CASSLASTGELFF
cdr3_nt: TGTGCCAGCAGCTTAGCCAGCACCGGGGAGCTGTTTTTT

d_call: TRBD1
j_call: TRBJ1-2
v_call: TRBV7-2
clone_size: .
cdr3_aa: CASSPDRGGGYTF
cdr3_nt: TGTGCCAGCAGCCCCGACAGGGGAGGTGGCTACACCTTC

d_call: TRBD1
j_call: TRBJ2-2
v_call: TRBV7-3
clone_size: .
cdr3_aa: CASRGDSVGELFF
cdr3_nt: TGTGCCAGCAGGGGGGACAGCGTCGGGGAGCTGTTTTTT

d_call: .
j_call: TRBJ2-3
v_call: TRBV6-5
clone_size: .
cdr3_aa: CASSLRVSTDTQYF
cdr3_nt: TGTGCCAGCAGTCTGAGGGTTAGCACAGATACGCAGTATTTT

d_call: TRBD1
j_call: TRBJ1-6
v_call: TRBV5-6
clone_size: few
cdr3_aa: CASSFYPDRDVRPLHF
cdr3_nt: TGTGCCAGCAGCTTCTATCCCGACAGGGACGTTAGGCCCCTCCACTTT

d_call: .
j_call: TRBJ2-1
v_call: TRBV19
clone_size: .
cdr3_aa: CASSVHISEQFF
cdr3_nt: TGTGCCAGTAGTGTCCATATCAGTGAGCAGTTCTTC

d_call: .
j_call: TRBJ2-3
v_call: TRBV28
clone_size: .
cdr3_aa: CASSFSGGTDTQYF
cdr3_nt: TGTGCCAGCAGTTTTTCCGGGGGCACAGATACGCAGTATTTT

d_call: TRBD2
j_call: TRBJ2-2
v_call: TRBV5-6
clone_size: once
cdr3_aa: CASSFRGSHNTGELFF
cdr3_nt: TGTGCCAGCAGCTTTCGCGGGAGCCATAACACCGGGGAGCTGTTTTTT

d_call: TRBD1
j_call: TRBJ2-7
v_call: TRBV6-2/TRBV6-3
clone_size: .
cdr3_aa: CASSNRGVNFYEQYF
cdr3_nt: TGTGCCAGCAGTAACAGGGGCGTTAATTTCTACGAGCAGTACTTC

d_call: .
j_call: TRBJ2-1
v_call: TRBV7-3
clone_size: .
cdr3_aa: CASSLKGQGSYNEQFF
cdr3_nt: TGTGCCAGCAGCTTAAAGGGGCAGGGGAGTTACAATGAGCAGTTCTTC

d_call: .
j_call: TRBJ2-7
v_call: TRBV6-2/TRBV6-3
clone_size: .
cdr3_aa: CASSQHPYEQYF
cdr3_nt: TGTGCCAGCAGTCAACATCCCTACGAGCAGTACTTC

d_call: .
j_call: TRBJ2-2
v_call: TRBV5-1
clone_size: few
cdr3_aa: CASSFGGSSTGELFF
cdr3_nt: TGCGCCAGCAGCTTCGGAGGGTCCAGCACCGGGGAGCTGTTTTTT

d_call: TRBD2
j_call: TRBJ2-1
v_call: TRBV6-2/TRBV6-3
clone_size: .
cdr3_aa: CASSWTSEYNEQFF
cdr3_nt: TGTGCCAGCAGTTGGACTAGCGAATACAATGAGCAGTTCTTC

d_call: TRBD2
j_call: TRBJ2-3
v_call: TRBV27
clone_size: once
cdr3_aa: CASSGLAGGEVNTQYF
cdr3_nt: TGTGCCAGCAGTGGATTAGCGGGAGGGGAGGTGAATACGCAGTATTTT

d_call: .
j_call: TRBJ1-3
v_call: TRBV3-1/TRBV3-2
clone_size: .
cdr3_aa: CASVGHFSSGNTIYF
cdr3_nt: TGTGCCAGCGTGGGACACTTTAGCTCTGGAAACACCATATATTTT

d_call: .
j_call: TRBJ1-1
v_call: TRBV19
clone_size: .
cdr3_aa: CASSFSGNTEAFF
cdr3_nt: TGTGCCAGTAGTTTTTCCGGGAACACTGAAGCTTTCTTT

d_call: TRBD2
j_call: TRBJ2-5
v_call: TRBV6-5
clone_size: once
cdr3_aa: CASSFLAGSETQYF
cdr3_nt: TGTGCCAGCAGTTTCCTAGCGGGTTCAGAGACCCAGTACTTC

d_call: TRBD2
j_call: TRBJ2-7
v_call: TRBV7-2
clone_size: .
cdr3_aa: CASSSTSGRGYEQYF
cdr3_nt: TGTGCCAGCAGCTCTACTAGCGGGAGGGGGTACGAGCAGTACTTC

d_call: TRBD1
j_call: TRBJ2-2
v_call: TRBV4-3
clone_size: medium-sized
cdr3_aa: CASSQVPRGTGELFF
cdr3_nt: TGCGCCAGCAGCCAAGTCCCCAGGGGGACCGGGGAGCTGTTTTTT

d_call: .
j_call: TRBJ2-7
v_call: TRBV19
clone_size: .
cdr3_aa: CASRPGHSSSYEQYF
cdr3_nt: TGTGCCAGTAGGCCGGGACACTCATCTTCCTACGAGCAGTACTTC

d_call: .
j_call: TRBJ2-3
v_call: TRBV2
clone_size: once
cdr3_aa: CASSEALATDTQYF
cdr3_nt: TGTGCCAGCAGTGAAGCCCTGGCCACAGATACGCAGTATTTT

d_call: .
j_call: TRBJ1-1
v_call: TRBV10-3
clone_size: .
cdr3_aa: CAISVARGNTEAFF
cdr3_nt: TGTGCCATCAGTGTGGCCAGGGGGAACACTGAAGCTTTCTTT

d_call: TRBD2
j_call: TRBJ2-3
v_call: TRBV6-5
clone_size: .
cdr3_aa: CASSYSLAGGFDTQYF
cdr3_nt: TGTGCCAGCAGTTACTCCCTAGCGGGGGGCTTTGATACGCAGTATTTT

d_call: .
j_call: TRBJ2-7
v_call: TRBV7-2
clone_size: .
cdr3_aa: CASSAGHSSYEQYF
cdr3_nt: TGTGCCAGCAGCGCCGGACACTCTTCCTACGAGCAGTACTTC